The 32 T cell receptor beta chains reported below all come from one sample, sequenced in a study of T cells after yellow fever vaccination. TCRdb called the 5' RACE reads again in MiXCR, with one record for every CDR3 protein. The data hold 600,000 to 750,000 distinct CDR3 sequences, with roughly an eighth observed a single time. Sequencing used PBMCs, obtained on the day of the yellow fever booster vaccination. The receptors here all came from a young man who received the YFV17D yellow fever vaccine.

V usage is TRBV18 and J usage is TRBJ2-1; D remains ambiguous. The CDR3 length is 11 residues. The V gene lost 6 bases and the J gene lost 12 bases, with 12 bases spanning the gap. Germline loops: CDR1 KGHSH, CDR2 LQKENI. CDR3 region: CASSRDLAQFF. DNA of the CDR3: TGTGCCAGCTCCCGCGACTTGGCGCAGTTCTTC.

The chain links TRBV5-6 to TRBJ2-3, with 9 bases fitting TRBD1. CDR1 is SGHDT, CDR2 YYEEEE, per germline. V shed 6 bases, J shed 6 bases, and the junction held 14 bases outside the gene matches. The CDR3 runs to 16 residues. CDR3 DNA sequence: TGTGCCAGCATCGTGACCGGGACAGGGATGGGGGATACGCAGTATTTT. It yields the protein CASIVTGTGMGDTQYF.

V usage is TRBV5-1 and J usage is TRBJ2-3, with D unclear. Germline V gene sequence: CDR1 SGHRS, CDR2 YFSETQ. The ends were cut back, 0 bases at V and 4 bases at J, with 9 bases in the middle. The CDR3 runs 14 residues. CDR3 coding DNA: TGCGCCAGCAGCTTGGCCGCCAGCTCAGATACGCAGTATTTT. The encoded protein is CASSLAASSDTQYF.

The rearrangement uses TRBV7-8 and TRBJ2-5; 8 bases align to TRBD1. CDR1 is SGHVS, CDR2 FQNEAQ, per germline. CDR3 length equals 15 residues. Trimming cost V 5 bases and J 5 bases; bases outside gene matches: 10. CDR3 nucleotides: TGTGCCAGCAGCACGACAGGGGAGTCGGATGAGACCCAGTACTTC. Its translation is CASSTTGESDETQYF.

The rearrangement links TRBV2 to TRBJ2-3; D is ambiguous. Trimming shortened V by 4 bases and J by 3 bases, and 8 bases separated the two germline ends. The germline V gene encodes CDR1 SNHLY and CDR2 FYNNEI. The CDR3 covers 13 residues. The CDR3 loop reads CASSALGTDTQYF. CDR3 DNA: TGTGCCAGCAGTGCGCTGGGGACAGATACGCAGTATTTT.

This clonotype was counted only a few times. This chain joins TRBV3-1 and TRBJ2-7; D unclear. Germline loops: CDR1 LGHDT, CDR2 YNNKEL (reference sequence). Between the trimmed V and J ends, which lost 0 bases and 4 bases, there was a span of 7 bases. This CDR3 contains 13 residues. CDR3 sequence: CASSQDQGYEQYF. In DNA form, the CDR3 reads TGTGCCAGCAGCCAAGATCAAGGATACGAGCAGTACTTC.

This rearrangement joins TRBV6-2 or TRBV6-3 to TRBJ2-1; D assignment may be TRBD1 or TRBD2 (5 bases each). CDR3 length equals 13 residues. Trimming removed 5 bases at V and 7 bases at J, with 12 bases between. Germline-derived CDR1 and CDR2 are MNHEY and SVGEGT. CDR3 coding DNA: TGTGCCAGCAGTCCGGGGACGAAGAATGAGCAGTTCTTC. This encodes CASSPGTKNEQFF.

V is TRBV7-9 and J is TRBJ2-7; 7 bases are shared with TRBD2. V lost 2 bases to trimming and J lost 6 bases; unmatched junction nucleotides: 10. This CDR3 has 15 amino acids. Germline V gene sequence: CDR1 SEHNR, CDR2 FQNEAQ (reference sequence). CDR3 amino acids: CASSLYSGWVREQYF. CDR3 coding DNA: TGTGCCAGCAGCTTATATAGCGGGTGGGTACGCGAGCAGTACTTC.

This clonotype came up a few times. A much larger clone lies one base from this, so it may be a read error. The rearrangement links TRBV6-6 to TRBJ2-3; D remains unclear. The CDR3 extends over 12 amino acids. From germline, CDR1 is MNHNY and CDR2 SVGAGI (reference sequence). V lost 7 bases and J lost 2, with 7 bases in between. CDR3 sequence reads: CASTPLTDTQYF. The DNA of the CDR3 is TGTGCCAGCACCCCCCTCACAGATACGCAGTATTTT.

As to this clonotype: An end of the junction differs from the germline gene, which may be a read error. The V and J genes are TRBV20-1 and TRBJ1-1, with a tentative D call TRBD1 (6 bases). The CDR3 has 16 residues. Germline V gives CDR1 DFQATT, CDR2 SNEGSKA (reference sequence). The CDR3 nucleotides are TGCTGTGCTCTAGACAGATCTACCCCCCGGGGGGCACCGGCTTTCTTT. Amino acid sequence: CCALDRSTPRGAPAFF.

This clonotype came up a few times. CDR3 nucleotides: TGTGCCAGCAGTTTATTTGACGGGAACTATGGCTACACCTTC. Amino acid sequence: CASSLFDGNYGYTF. This chain joins TRBV27 and TRBJ1-2; D is unclear. Germline lookup yields CDR1 MNHEY and CDR2 SMNVEV (reference sequence). V lost 1 base to trimming and J lost 2 bases, with 8 bases between them. The CDR3 sequence is 14 residues long.

Many counts were recorded for this clonotype. J is TRBJ2-3 and V is TRBV20-1; D uncertain. With 4 bases removed from V and 1 base from J, the gap between germline ends came to 12 bases. CDR1 and CDR2 from the germline V gene are DFQATT and SNEGSKA (reference sequence). CDR3 length: 14 residues. The CDR3: CSATRLSRTDTQYF. CDR3 DNA sequence: TGCAGTGCTACAAGGTTGTCTCGCACAGATACGCAGTATTTT.

This clonotype appeared a few times. This chain uses TRBV20-1 with TRBJ2-7; perhaps TRBD2 as D (5 bases). Per germline, CDR1 DFQATT and CDR2 SNEGSKA (reference sequence). Trimming shortened V by 2 bases and J by 3 bases, and 17 bases separated the two germline ends. The CDR3 is 15 residues long. The CDR3 DNA reads as TGCAGTGCTAGATCCTTGCTAGGGAGCCTCTACGAGCAGTACTTC. Protein: CSARSLLGSLYEQYF.

V usage is TRBV15 and J usage is TRBJ2-5; TRBD1 is a possible D gene (5 bases). The germline gives CDR1 LNHNV, CDR2 YYDKDF (reference sequence). CDR3 length: 14 amino acids. Between the trimmed V and J ends, which lost 0 bases and 7 bases, there was a span of 12 bases. CDR3 in amino acids: CATSRDRATGTQYF. CDR3 in DNA: TGTGCCACCAGCAGAGACAGGGCGACGGGGACCCAGTACTTC.

This clonotype has a handful of counts. The chain couples TRBV7-9 to TRBJ2-7; 8 positions agree with TRBD1. Per germline, CDR1 SEHNR and CDR2 FQNEAQ (reference sequence). The CDR3 has 14 residues. V gave up 5 bases and J gave up 2 bases; unmatched junction bases: 5. The CDR3 DNA follows: TGTGCCAGCAGCCTGGACAGGGTACCCTACGAGCAGTACTTC. Its translation is CASSLDRVPYEQYF.

This rearrangement joins TRBV19 to TRBJ1-5, with 10 bases matching TRBD1. The ends lost 9 bases at V and 6 bases at J; junction bases unmatched: 5. CDR3 length: 13 amino acids. The germline gives CDR1 LNHDA, CDR2 SQIVND (reference sequence). This chain's CDR3 is CASDRGLGQPQHF. The CDR3 DNA reads as TGTGCCAGCGACAGGGGGCTAGGTCAGCCCCAGCATTTT.

The CDR3, as DNA: TGCGCCAGCAGTCTTCGTCTGCGGGTCGACAGCGAGCAGTACTTC. It codes for CASSLRLRVDSEQYF. The V call is TRBV23-1, the J call TRBJ2-7, with D tentatively TRBD1 or TRBD2 (5 bases each). TRBV23-1 is marked as an open reading frame, function uncertain. V was trimmed by 4 bases and J by 6 bases, leaving 19 bases between them. The CDR3 is 15 amino acids.

The chain joins TRBV14 to TRBJ1-6; tentatively, D is TRBD1 (5 bases). The CDR3 covers 17 residues. Germline-derived CDR1 and CDR2 are SGHDN and FVKESK. Trimming stripped 1 base from V and 2 bases from J, with 12 bases between. The CDR3 reads CASSQAGMEPYNSPLHF. CDR3 DNA: TGTGCCAGCAGCCAAGCAGGGATGGAACCCTATAATTCACCCCTCCACTTT.

The genes are TRBV7-9 and TRBJ1-6, with D hard to call. The V gene lost 0 bases and the J gene lost 12 bases, with 15 bases spanning the gap. Germline V gives CDR1 SEHNR, CDR2 FQNEAQ (reference sequence). The CDR3 sequence is 15 residues long. CDR3 sequence reads: CASSLASSGMGPLHF. In DNA form, the CDR3 reads TGTGCCAGCAGCTTAGCTTCTTCTGGGATGGGACCCCTCCACTTT.

This clonotype has more than one count but fewer than ten. V gene TRBV5-1 combines with J gene TRBJ2-1, with 7 bases lining up with TRBD2. Germline V gene data show CDR1 as SGHRS and CDR2 as YFSETQ. The CDR3 length is 16 residues. J was trimmed by 3 bases and V by 0 bases; bases with no gene match: 6. CDR3 sequence reads: CASSLARAGNYNEQFF. CDR3 nucleotide sequence: TGCGCCAGCAGCTTGGCCAGAGCGGGAAACTACAATGAGCAGTTCTTC.

There are many counts of this clonotype. The V gene is TRBV12-3 or TRBV12-4, the J gene TRBJ1-3; D remains unclear. V lost 5 bases to trimming and J lost 4 bases, with 6 bases between them. The CDR3 extends over 12 amino acids. The CDR3 is CASSLGGNTIYF. The CDR3 nucleotides read TGTGCCAGCAGTCTCGGAGGAAACACCATATATTTT.

This clonotype has only a few counts. This sequence joins TRBV12-5 and TRBJ2-4; D gene ambiguous. Germline V lookup: CDR1 LGHNT, CDR2 FRNRAP. With 7 bases removed from V and 0 bases from J, the gap between germline ends came to 19 bases. The CDR3 is 17 residues long. CDR3 bases: TGTGCTAGTGCCCTGACACAGACGACGCTAGCCAAAAACATTCAGTACTTC. As protein: CASALTQTTLAKNIQYF. Looking up the rest from reference TRBV12-5 and TRBJ2-4 gives the full variable domain: DARVTQTPRHKVTEMGQEVTMRCQPILGHNTVFWYRQTMMQGLELLAYFRNRAPLDDSGMPKDRFSAEMPDATLATLKIQPSEPRDSAVYFCASALTQTTLAKNIQYFGAGTRLSVL.

In this sample, this clonotype turned up a few times. This chain uses TRBV19 with TRBJ2-4; D is possibly TRBD1 (6 bases). Germline V CDR1 and CDR2: LNHDA, SQIVND (reference sequence). The CDR3 spans 15 residues. V was clipped by 5 bases and J by 0 bases, with 11 bases between them. The CDR3 loop is CASSDGRGAKNIQYF. CDR3 DNA: TGTGCCAGTAGTGATGGCAGGGGAGCCAAAAACATTCAGTACTTC. Together with reference TRBV19 and TRBJ2-4, the CDR3 gives the full variable domain: DGGITQSPKYLFRKEGQNVTLSCEQNLNHDAMYWYRQDPGQGLRLIYYSQIVNDFQKGDIAEGYSVSREKKESFPLTVTSAQKNPTAFYLCASSDGRGAKNIQYFGAGTRLSVL.

The chain recombines TRBV29-1 with TRBJ2-3; no reliable D call. The CDR3 sequence is 14 residues long. Trimming cost V 4 bases and J 4 bases, with 15 bases left between them. Germline V CDR1 and CDR2: SQVTM, ANQGSEA. The CDR3 region has the DNA TGCAGCGTTGGCCGGACCGCCTCACCAGATACGCAGTATTTT. This codes for CSVGRTASPDTQYF.

CDR3 DNA sequence: TGTGCCAGCTCACCGTTATACAGGGGAAGTATCGCGAACACCGGGGAGCTGTTTTTT. This translates into CASSPLYRGSIANTGELFF. The chain recombines TRBV18 with TRBJ2-2; 7 nucleotides agree with TRBD1. This CDR3 spans 19 amino acids. J gave up 0 bases and V 3 bases, and 13 bases lay outside the gene matches. Germline V CDR1 and CDR2: KGHSH, LQKENI. The complete variable domain, with remaining parts taken from reference TRBV18 and TRBJ2-2, reads NAGVMQNPRHLVRRRGQEARLRCSPMKGHSHVYWYRQLPEEGLKFMVYLQKENIIDESGMPKERFSAEFPKEGPSILRIQQVVRGDSAAYFCASSPLYRGSIANTGELFFGEGSRLTVL.

J is TRBJ2-1 and V is TRBV5-1; 9 bases fit TRBD2. The germline gives CDR1 SGHRS, CDR2 YFSETQ. Unmatched junction bases numbered 8, after V lost 2 bases and J lost 8 bases. CDR3 size: 15 residues. The DNA of the CDR3 is TGCGCCAGCAGCTTTGGCGGGAGGGCCAGCGATGAGCAGTTCTTC. Protein: CASSFGGRASDEQFF.

This clonotype was observed a few times. V is TRBV20-1 and J is TRBJ1-5; possible D gene TRBD1, 6 bases. With 6 bases removed from V and 4 bases from J, the gap between germline ends came to 16 bases. The CDR3 loop spans 14 amino acids. Per the germline V gene, CDR1 is DFQATT and CDR2 is SNEGSKA (reference sequence). The CDR3 reads CSAHPGHLNQPQHF. The CDR3 DNA follows: TGCAGTGCCCACCCGGGACACTTAAATCAGCCCCAGCATTTT.

V gene TRBV4-2 combines with J gene TRBJ1-1; D gene ambiguous. The V gene's germline CDR1 is LGHNA and CDR2 YNFKEQ. Trimming took 1 base from V and 10 from J, leaving 10 bases between them. The CDR3 length is 12 residues. CDR3 in DNA: TGTGCCAGCAGCCAAGCGCGAGGTGGAGCTTTCTTT. Translation gives CASSQARGGAFF.

This clonotype showed up just a few times. This chain links TRBV15 with TRBJ2-7; D gene uncertain. Trimming stripped 0 bases from V and 2 bases from J, with 14 bases between. CDR3 length: 16 residues. In germline, CDR1 is LNHNV, CDR2 YYDKDF (reference sequence). The DNA of the CDR3 is TGTGCCACCAGCAGAGATCGAGAGCCCAACGCCTACGAGCAGTACTTC. Translation: CATSRDREPNAYEQYF.

This clonotype was seen more than once but under ten times. The chain carries TRBV24-1 and TRBJ2-3, with TRBD1 matching 9 bases. Germline V lookup: CDR1 KGHDR, CDR2 SFDVKD. V lost 5 bases and J lost 7; bases outside the gene matches: 6. CDR3 length: 14 amino acids. For the CDR3, the DNA is TGTGCCACCAGTGGTCCGGGACAGGGAAATACGCAGTATTTT. Protein: CATSGPGQGNTQYF.

The chain couples TRBV27 to TRBJ2-7; 9 bases fit TRBD2. Germline-derived CDR1 and CDR2 are MNHEY and SMNVEV (reference sequence). CDR3 size: 16 residues. Trimming removed 5 bases from V and 2 bases from J; junction bases left unmatched: 10. The CDR3 nucleotides read TGTGCCAGCAGTCGCATAGCGGGAGCTTCTACCTACGAGCAGTACTTC. Protein sequence: CASSRIAGASTYEQYF.

The chain recombines TRBV29-1 with TRBJ2-2; TRBD2 agrees at 7 bases. V shed 7 bases and J 5 bases; nucleotides not matched to a gene: 10. The germline gives CDR1 SQVTM, CDR2 ANQGSEA. This CDR3 spans 14 amino acids. This chain's CDR3 is CSGNSGRDTGELFF. The DNA of the CDR3 is TGCAGCGGGAATAGCGGGCGCGATACCGGGGAGCTGTTTTTT.